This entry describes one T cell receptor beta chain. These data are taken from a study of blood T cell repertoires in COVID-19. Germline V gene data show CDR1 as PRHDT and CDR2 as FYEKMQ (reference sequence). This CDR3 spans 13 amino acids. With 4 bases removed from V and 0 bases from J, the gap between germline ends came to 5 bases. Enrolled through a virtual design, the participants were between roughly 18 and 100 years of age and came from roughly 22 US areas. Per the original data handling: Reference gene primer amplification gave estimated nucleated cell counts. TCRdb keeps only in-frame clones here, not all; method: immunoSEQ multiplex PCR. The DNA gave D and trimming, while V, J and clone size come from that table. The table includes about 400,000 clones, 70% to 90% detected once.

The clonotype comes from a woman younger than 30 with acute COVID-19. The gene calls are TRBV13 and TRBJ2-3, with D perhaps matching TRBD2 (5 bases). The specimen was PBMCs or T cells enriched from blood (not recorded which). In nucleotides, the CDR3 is TGTGCCAGCAGCTCGGGGAGCACAGATACGCAGTATTTT. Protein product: CASSSGSTDTQYF.